This T cell receptor beta chain is from a study of metastatic and nonmetastatic thyroid tumors. Study in general: Repertoires were compared across blood and tumor or nodule tissue from malignant and benign thyroid patients. Study results and caveats: Relative to benign nodules, malignant thyroid tumors were reportedly characterized by significantly elevated TCR beta diversity in blood and tumor.

The entire patient cohort was treatment-naive prior to thyroid surgery. Study processing details: The study's classifier, a distant-metastasis tool for papillary thyroid cancer, was built using CDR3 differences across clinicopathological groups. TCRdb re-called clones via MiXCR from the PCR reads. The V and J calls shown here were made by TCRdb, not taken from the authors' results. Among tens of thousands of clones listed, roughly 12% were seen once. This clone counts as medium-sized (0.01 to 0.1%). Its antigen remains unknown. The sequence came from a female donor with papillary thyroid cancer or a benign thyroid nodule (not recorded which). Some clones in this sample may be carry-over from other donors' samples. Input material: blood.

The CDR3 is CASRVLPGDYEQYF. In nucleotides, the CDR3 is TGTGCCAGCAGAGTTTTACCGGGCGACTACGAGCAGTACTTC. The chain combines TRBV6-2 or TRBV6-3 with TRBJ2-7; no clear D. There are 14 residues in the CDR3. Germline assignment: CDR1 MNHEY and CDR2 SVGEGT. Trimming took off 6 bases at V and 3 bases at J, with 15 bases between the two ends.